This T cell receptor beta chain was profiled in a study of OX40 agonist ivuxolimab in advanced cancers. Study background: Head and neck, renal cell, melanoma or hepatocellular carcinoma were the cancers that dose-escalation patients had.

This CDR3 spans 14 amino acids. Germline V gene lookup returns CDR1 MNHEY and CDR2 SVGAGI. With 5 bases clipped from V and 3 bases from J, the junction kept 3 bases outside the gene matches. Produced via immunoSEQ multiplex PCR; TCRdb's table is partial and in-frame only. The sample has about 15,000 clones; approximately 70% are singletons. The receptor was isolated from an adult with an advanced solid tumor such as melanoma, head and neck, liver or kidney cancer. V is TRBV6-5 and J is TRBJ2-1, with 8 bases lining up with TRBD1. This sample comprised CD4+ or CD8+ T cells sorted from blood, obtained in a trial of the OX40 agonist ivuxolimab. The CDR3 sequence is CASSPGQVYNEQFF. CDR3 bases: TGTGCCAGCAGTCCGGGACAGGTCTACAATGAGCAGTTCTTC.